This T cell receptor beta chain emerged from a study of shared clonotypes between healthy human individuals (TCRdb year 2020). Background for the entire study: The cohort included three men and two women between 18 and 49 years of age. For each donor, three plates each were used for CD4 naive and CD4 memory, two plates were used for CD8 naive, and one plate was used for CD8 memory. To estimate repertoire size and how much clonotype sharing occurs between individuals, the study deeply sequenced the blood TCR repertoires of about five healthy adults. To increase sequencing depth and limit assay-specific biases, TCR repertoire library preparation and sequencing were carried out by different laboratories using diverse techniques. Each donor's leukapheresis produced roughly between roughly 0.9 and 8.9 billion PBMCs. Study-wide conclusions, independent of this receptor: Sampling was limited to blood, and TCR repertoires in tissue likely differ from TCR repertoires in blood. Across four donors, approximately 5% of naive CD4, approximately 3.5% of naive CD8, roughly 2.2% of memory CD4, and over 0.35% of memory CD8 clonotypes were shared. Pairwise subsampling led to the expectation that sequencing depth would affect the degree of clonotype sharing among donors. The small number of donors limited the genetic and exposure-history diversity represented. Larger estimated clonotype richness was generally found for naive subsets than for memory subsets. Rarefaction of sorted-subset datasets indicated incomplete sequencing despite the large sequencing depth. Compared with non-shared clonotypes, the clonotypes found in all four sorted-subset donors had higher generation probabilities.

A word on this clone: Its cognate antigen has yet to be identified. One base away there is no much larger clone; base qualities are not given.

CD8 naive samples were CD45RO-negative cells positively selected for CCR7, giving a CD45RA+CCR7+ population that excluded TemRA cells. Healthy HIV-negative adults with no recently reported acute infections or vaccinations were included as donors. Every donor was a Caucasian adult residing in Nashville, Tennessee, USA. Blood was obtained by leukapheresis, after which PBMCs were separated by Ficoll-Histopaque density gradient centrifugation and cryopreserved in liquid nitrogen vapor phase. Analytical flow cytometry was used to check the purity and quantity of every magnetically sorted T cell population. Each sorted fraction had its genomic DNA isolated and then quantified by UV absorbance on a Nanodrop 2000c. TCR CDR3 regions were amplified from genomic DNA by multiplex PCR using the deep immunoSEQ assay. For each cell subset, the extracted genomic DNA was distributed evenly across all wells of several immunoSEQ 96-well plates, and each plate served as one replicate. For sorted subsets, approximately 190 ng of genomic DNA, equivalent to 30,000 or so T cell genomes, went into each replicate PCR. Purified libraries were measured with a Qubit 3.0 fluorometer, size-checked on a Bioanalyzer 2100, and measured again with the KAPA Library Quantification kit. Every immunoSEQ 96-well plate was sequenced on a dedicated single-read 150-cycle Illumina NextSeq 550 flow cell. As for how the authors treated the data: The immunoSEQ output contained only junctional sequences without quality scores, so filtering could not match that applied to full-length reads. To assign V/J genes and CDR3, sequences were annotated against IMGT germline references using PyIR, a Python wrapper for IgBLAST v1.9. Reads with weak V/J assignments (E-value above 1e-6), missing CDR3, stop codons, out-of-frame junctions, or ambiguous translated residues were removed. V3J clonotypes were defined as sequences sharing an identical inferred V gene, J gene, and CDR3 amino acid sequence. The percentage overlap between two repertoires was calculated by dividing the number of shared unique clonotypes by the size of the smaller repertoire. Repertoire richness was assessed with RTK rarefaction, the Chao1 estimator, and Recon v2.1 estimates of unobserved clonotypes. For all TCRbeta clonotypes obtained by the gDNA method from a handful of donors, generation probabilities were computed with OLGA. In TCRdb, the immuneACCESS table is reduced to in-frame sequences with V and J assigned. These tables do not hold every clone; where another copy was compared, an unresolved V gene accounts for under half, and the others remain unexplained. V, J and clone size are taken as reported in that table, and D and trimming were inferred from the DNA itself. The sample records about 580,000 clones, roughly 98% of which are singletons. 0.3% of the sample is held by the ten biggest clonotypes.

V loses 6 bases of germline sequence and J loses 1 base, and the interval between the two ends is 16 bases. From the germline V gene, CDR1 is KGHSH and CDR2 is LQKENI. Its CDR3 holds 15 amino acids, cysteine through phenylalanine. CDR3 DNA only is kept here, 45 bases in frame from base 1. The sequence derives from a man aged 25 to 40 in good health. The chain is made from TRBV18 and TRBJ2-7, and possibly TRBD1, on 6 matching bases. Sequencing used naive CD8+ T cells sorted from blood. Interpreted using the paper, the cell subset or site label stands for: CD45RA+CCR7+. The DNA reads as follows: TGTGCCAGCTCCCAAGGACAGAGGGGGTCCTACGAGCAGTACTTC. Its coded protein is CASSQGQRGSYEQYF.